A single T cell receptor (beta chain) is shown here with its context. The data originate from a study of OX40 agonist ivuxolimab in advanced cancers. Profiling relied on immunoSEQ multiplex PCR, and the TCRdb table lists in-frame clones only, not all of them. Of about 80,000 clones listed, 83% were seen once; the top ten hold about 0.8%. This CDR3 spans 18 amino acids. Germline V lookup: CDR1 SGHRS, CDR2 YFSETQ. V gave up 5 bases and J gave up 4 bases; unmatched junction bases: 13. Sequencing was performed on CD4+ or CD8+ T cells sorted from blood, taken in a trial of the OX40 agonist ivuxolimab. The rearrangement uses TRBV5-1 and TRBJ2-6; 9 nucleotides align to TRBD1. The TCR comes from an adult with an advanced solid tumor such as melanoma, head and neck, liver or kidney cancer. The CDR3 loop is CASRPGTGRLSGANVLTF. DNA for the CDR3: TGCGCCAGCAGACCCGGGACAGGGAGACTTTCCGGGGCCAACGTCCTGACTTTC.